The subject of this entry is one TCR beta chain. Its antigen remains unidentified. TCRdb's copy holds only in-frame clones and misses some; the assay was immunoSEQ multiplex PCR. Among roughly 29,000 clones listed, roughly 96% were seen once. V lost 8 bases and J lost 4; bases outside the gene matches: 3. This CDR3 has 12 amino acids. Germline V gene lookup returns CDR1 MNHEY and CDR2 SMNVEV (reference sequence). The data stem from a study of regulatory and conventional T cells in RAG deficiency. The sorted conventional CD4+ T cells were CD25-low and CD127-high, with genomic DNA sequenced. Notes on the study in general: Control T-cell subsets had markedly higher Shannon entropy and lower Simpson indices than RAG-deficient patients. Omenn syndrome and CID/AS patients had about 110-fold fewer unique Treg TCR beta sequences, versus 8 to 10-fold elsewhere.

This sample was shared with a second study, whose subject was regulatory T cells. That work states: Amplification used 52 TRBV primers and 13 TRBJ primers.

The chain uses TRBV27 and TRBJ1-1; 8 bases align to TRBD1. The sequenced material came from CD25- CD4+ T cells sorted from blood. The receptor's source is a human donor in good health. This chain's CDR3 is CASSDRGTEAFF. Here the CDR3 DNA reads TGTGCCAGCTCCGACAGGGGCACTGAAGCTTTCTTT.